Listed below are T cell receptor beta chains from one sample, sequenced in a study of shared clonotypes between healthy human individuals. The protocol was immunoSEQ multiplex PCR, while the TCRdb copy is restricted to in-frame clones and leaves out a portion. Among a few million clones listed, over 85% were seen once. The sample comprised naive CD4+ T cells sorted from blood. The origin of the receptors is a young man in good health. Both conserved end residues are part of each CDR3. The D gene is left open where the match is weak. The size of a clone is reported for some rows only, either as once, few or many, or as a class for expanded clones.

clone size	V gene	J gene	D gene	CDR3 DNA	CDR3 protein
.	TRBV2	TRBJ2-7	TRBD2	TGTGCCAGCAGTGAAATGGGGGGGAGCTCCTACGAGCAGTACTTC	CASSEMGGSSYEQYF
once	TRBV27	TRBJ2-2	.	TGTGCCAGCAGCCAAGGGACGTTCGCGAACACCGGGGAGCTGTTTTTT	CASSQGTFANTGELFF
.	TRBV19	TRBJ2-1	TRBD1	TGTGCCAGTGCTGACCCAGGGGGCGCCGGGTACAATGAGCAGTTCTTC	CASADPGGAGYNEQFF
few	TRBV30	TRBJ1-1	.	TGTGCCTGGAAGGGACACCCGAACACTGAAGCTTTCTTT	CAWKGHPNTEAFF
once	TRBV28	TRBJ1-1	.	TGTGCCAGCAGTCTTGAAGGACGTAAGCTCACTGAAGCTTTCTTT	CASSLEGRKLTEAFF
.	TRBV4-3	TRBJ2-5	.	TGCGCCAGCAGCCAAGACCTGGGGGAGCAGTACTTC	CASSQDLGEQYF
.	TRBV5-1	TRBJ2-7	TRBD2	TGCGCCAGCAGCGTATACGGGACTAGCGGCGAGCAGTACTTC	CASSVYGTSGEQYF
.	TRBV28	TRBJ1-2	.	.	CASRKGARYGYTFGSPYGYTF
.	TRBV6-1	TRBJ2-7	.	TGTGCCAGCAGTGAACAGGGATCCCACGAGCAGTACTTC	CASSEQGSHEQYF
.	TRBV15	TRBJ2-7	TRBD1	TGTGCCACCAGCAGAGATTCAGGGGGTCCCTACGAGCAGTACTTC	CATSRDSGGPYEQYF
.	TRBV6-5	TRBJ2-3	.	TGTGCCAGCAGTGGGGACGCAGGGACGCAGTATTTT	CASSGDAGTQYF
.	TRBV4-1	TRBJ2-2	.	TGCGCCAGCAGCCAAGTTTTCCTTGTTTTGGGGGGGGAGCTGTTTTTT	CASSQVFLVLGGELFF
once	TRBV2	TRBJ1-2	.	TGTGCCAGCAGTGTTACAGGAAACTATGGCTACACCTTC	CASSVTGNYGYTF
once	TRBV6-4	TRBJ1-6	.	TGTGCCAGCAGAGCGGACAGCCCAACGAATTCACCCCTCCACTTT	CASRADSPTNSPLHF
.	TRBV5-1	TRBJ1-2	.	TGCGCCAGCAGCCTAGACATTGGAAACTATGGCTACACCTTC	CASSLDIGNYGYTF
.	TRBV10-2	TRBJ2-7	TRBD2	TGCGCCAGCAGTCTAGCGGGAGTGTCCTACGAGCAGTACTTC	CASSLAGVSYEQYF
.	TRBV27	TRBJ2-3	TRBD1	TGTGCCAGCAGTCCGGACAGGGGGGTGGGCACAGATACGCAGTATTTT	CASSPDRGVGTDTQYF
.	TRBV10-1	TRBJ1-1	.	TGCGCCAGCAGCGCCCTTAGGGGGGAGACTGAAGCTTTCTTT	CASSALRGETEAFF
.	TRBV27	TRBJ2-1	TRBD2	TGTGCCAGCAGTTCCAATCCGGGACTAGCGGGAGTGGTTAAGCAGTTCTTC	CASSSNPGLAGVVKQFF
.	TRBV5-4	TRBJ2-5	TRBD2	TGTGCCAGCAGCTTTAGCGGGGGACCTCAAGAGACCCAGTACTTC	CASSFSGGPQETQYF
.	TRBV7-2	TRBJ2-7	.	TGTGCCAGCAGCGCTACCTACGAGCAGTACTTC	CASSATYEQYF
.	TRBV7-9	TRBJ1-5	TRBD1	TGTGCCAGCAGCTTAGGTCGGGACAGTTCTTATCAGCCCCAGCATTTT	CASSLGRDSSYQPQHF
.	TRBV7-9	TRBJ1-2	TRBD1	TGTGCCAGCCCGGGGGCCGGGACAGGTGCTCGATTAGGTAACTATGGCTACACCTTC	CASPGAGTGARLGNYGYTF
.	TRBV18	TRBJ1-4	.	TGTGCCAGCTCACCGGGGTCGGGGAATGAAAAACTGTTTTTT	CASSPGSGNEKLFF
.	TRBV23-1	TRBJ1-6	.	TGCGCCAGCAGTCGGCACGTAGGGCCCAACCCAGGTTCACCCCTCCACTTT	CASSRHVGPNPGSPLHF
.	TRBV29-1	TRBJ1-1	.	TGCAGCGTTGCCCTGGGAGTGGGCCTGAACACTGAAGCTTTCTTT	CSVALGVGLNTEAFF
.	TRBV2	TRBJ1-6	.	TGTGCCAGCAGTCAGGGCCTGAGCTCCTATAATTCACCCCTCCACTTT	CASSQGLSSYNSPLHF
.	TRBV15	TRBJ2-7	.	TGTGCCACCAGCAGAGAGTCGTTTTACGAGCAGTACTTC	CATSRESFYEQYF
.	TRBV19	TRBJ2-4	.	TGTGCCAGTAGTATCACAGGCTGGGACATTCAGTACTTC	CASSITGWDIQYF
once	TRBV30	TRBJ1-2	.	TGTGCCTGGACCCCAGCCACGGACTATGGCTACACCTTC	CAWTPATDYGYTF
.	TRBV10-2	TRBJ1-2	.	TGCGCCAGCTGCAGGGAAGAAGACTATGGCTACACCTTC	CASCREEDYGYTF
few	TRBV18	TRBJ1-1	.	TGTGCCAGCTCACCACTCGTCTTAGGACACTCAAACACTGAAGCTTTCTTT	CASSPLVLGHSNTEAFF